These T cell receptor beta chains were read from a single sample in a study of T cells after posttransplantation cyclophosphamide. The method was immunoSEQ multiplex PCR; TCRdb's version includes in-frame clones alone and lacks a portion of them. The data contain approximately 16,000 clones, around 87% of them singletons. This material consisted of PBMCs, taken after an allogeneic stem cell transplant with a calcineurin inhibitor and methotrexate. Every receptor here comes from a male patient aged 45-60 years who received an allogeneic stem cell transplant from an unrelated donor, was CMV-positive, and had chronic GVHD only. Some T cells may be provided by the graft donor. The CDR3 runs from the conserved cysteine through the conserved F or W. Fields, in order: V gene, CDR3 protein.

V gene: TRBV28
CDR3 protein: CASSLTSGYSYEQYF

V gene: TRBV9
CDR3 protein: CASSLTGVFPDTQYF

V gene: TRBV25-1
CDR3 protein: CASSEYSGGATQYF

V gene: TRBV25-1
CDR3 protein: CASSILSGLGSYNEQFF

V gene: TRBV6-5
CDR3 protein: CASSYSGGSYEQYF

V gene: TRBV7-8
CDR3 protein: CASSSEQGSHEQYF

V gene: TRBV5-5
CDR3 protein: CASSVRTDLNTEAFF

V gene: TRBV5-1
CDR3 protein: CASSLAGRVLGDEQYF

V gene: TRBV4-2
CDR3 protein: CASSPGGETQYF

V gene: TRBV19
CDR3 protein: CASENQPQHF

V gene: TRBV5-1
CDR3 protein: CASSLEGRGSDEQFF

V gene: TRBV4-2
CDR3 protein: CASSQAFGNEQFF

V gene: TRBV27
CDR3 protein: CASSSHQGVGQPQHF

V gene: TRBV18
CDR3 protein: CASSPRDRPYEQYF

V gene: TRBV27
CDR3 protein: CASTPGAGGYGYTF

V gene: TRBV11-2
CDR3 protein: CASSLLRRSDTIYF

V gene: TRBV11-2
CDR3 protein: CASSSTQGAFTEAFF

V gene: TRBV28
CDR3 protein: CASSFVGLAGNTGELFF

V gene: TRBV10-1
CDR3 protein: CASSITRDTNEQFF

V gene: TRBV21-1
CDR3 protein: CASSKAWDRHYGYTF

V gene: TRBV29-1
CDR3 protein: CSVGAAAIGYTF

V gene: TRBV6-5
CDR3 protein: CASSLAGDYEQYF

V gene: TRBV7-9
CDR3 protein: CASTPPGLPDEQYF

V gene: TRBV5-6
CDR3 protein: CASSLMGGREEQYF

V gene: TRBV28
CDR3 protein: CASSLSSGARETQYF

V gene: TRBV7-9
CDR3 protein: CASSLLSTGESYEQYF

V gene: TRBV11-3
CDR3 protein: CASSQRLGANNEQFF

V gene: TRBV28
CDR3 protein: CASTGTGIEAFF

V gene: TRBV7-2
CDR3 protein: CASSFQLKETQYF

V gene: TRBV6-5
CDR3 protein: CASSLGRGTEAFF

V gene: TRBV7-9
CDR3 protein: CASIEGANYGYTF

V gene: TRBV7-9
CDR3 protein: CASSPQGAVDTIYF

V gene: TRBV10-1
CDR3 protein: CASIPGCEQYF